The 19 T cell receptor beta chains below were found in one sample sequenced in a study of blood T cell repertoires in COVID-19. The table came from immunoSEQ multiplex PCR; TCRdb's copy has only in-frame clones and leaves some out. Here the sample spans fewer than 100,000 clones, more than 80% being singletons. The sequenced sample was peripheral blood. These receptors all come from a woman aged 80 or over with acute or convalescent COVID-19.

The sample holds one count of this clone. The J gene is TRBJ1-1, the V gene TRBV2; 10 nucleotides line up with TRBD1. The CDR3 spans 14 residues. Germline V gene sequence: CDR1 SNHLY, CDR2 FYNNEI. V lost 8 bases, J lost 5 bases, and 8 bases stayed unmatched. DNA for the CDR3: TGTGCCAGCGTTTTAGGGACAGGGGCTACTGAAGCTTTCTTT. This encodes CASVLGTGATEAFF. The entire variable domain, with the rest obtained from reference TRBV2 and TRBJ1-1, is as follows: EPEVTQTPSHQVTQMGQEVILRCVPISNHLYFYWYRQILGQKVEFLVSFYNNEISEKSEIFDDQFSVERPDGSNFTLKIRSTKLEDSAMYFCASVLGTGATEAFFGQGTRLTVV.

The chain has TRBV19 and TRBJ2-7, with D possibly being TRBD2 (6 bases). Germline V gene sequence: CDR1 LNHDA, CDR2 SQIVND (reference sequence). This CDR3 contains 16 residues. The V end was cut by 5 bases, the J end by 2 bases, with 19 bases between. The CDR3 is CASSSFGGADPYEQYF. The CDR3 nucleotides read TGTGCCAGTAGTTCGTTCGGGGGAGCCGACCCCTACGAGCAGTACTTC.

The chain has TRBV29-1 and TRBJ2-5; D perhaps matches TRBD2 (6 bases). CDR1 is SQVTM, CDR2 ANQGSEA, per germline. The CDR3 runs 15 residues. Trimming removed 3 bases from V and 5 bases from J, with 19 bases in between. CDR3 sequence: CSVDRGGMRGETQYF. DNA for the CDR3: TGCAGCGTTGATCGGGGCGGGATGCGCGGGGAGACCCAGTACTTC.

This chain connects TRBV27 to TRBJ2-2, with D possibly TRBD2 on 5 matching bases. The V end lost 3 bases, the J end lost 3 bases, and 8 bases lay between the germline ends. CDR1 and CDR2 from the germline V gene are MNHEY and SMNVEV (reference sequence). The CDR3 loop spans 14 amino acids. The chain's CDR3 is CASSFLSDTGELFF. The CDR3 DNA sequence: TGTGCCAGCAGTTTCCTTAGCGACACCGGGGAGCTGTTTTTT.

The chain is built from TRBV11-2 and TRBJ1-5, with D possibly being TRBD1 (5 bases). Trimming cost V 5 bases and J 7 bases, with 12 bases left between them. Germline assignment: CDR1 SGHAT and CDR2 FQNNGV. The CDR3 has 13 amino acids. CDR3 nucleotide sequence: TGTGCCAGCAGCCCAGACAGTCTACAGCCCCAGCATTTT. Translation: CASSPDSLQPQHF.

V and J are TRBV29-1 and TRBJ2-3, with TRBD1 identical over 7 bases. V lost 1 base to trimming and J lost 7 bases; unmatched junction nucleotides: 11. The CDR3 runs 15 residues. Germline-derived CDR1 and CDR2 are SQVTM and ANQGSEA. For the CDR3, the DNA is TGCAGCGTTGAAGGGGGGACAGCCGGCTCCTATACGCAGTATTTT. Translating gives CSVEGGTAGSYTQYF.

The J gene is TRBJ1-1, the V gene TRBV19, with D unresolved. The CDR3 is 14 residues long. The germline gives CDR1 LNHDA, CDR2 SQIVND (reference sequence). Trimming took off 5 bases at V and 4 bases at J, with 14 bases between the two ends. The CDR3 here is CASSFTRDATEAFF. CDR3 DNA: TGTGCCAGTAGTTTTACGAGGGATGCCACTGAAGCTTTCTTT.

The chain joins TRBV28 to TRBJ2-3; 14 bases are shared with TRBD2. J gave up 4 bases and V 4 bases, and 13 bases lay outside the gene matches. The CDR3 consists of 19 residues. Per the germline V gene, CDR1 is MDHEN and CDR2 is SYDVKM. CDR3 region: CASSYRSGTSGSGSDTQYF. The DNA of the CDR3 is TGTGCCAGCAGTTACCGCTCCGGGACTAGCGGGAGTGGATCAGATACGCAGTATTTT. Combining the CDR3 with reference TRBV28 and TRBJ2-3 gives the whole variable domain DVKVTQSSRYLVKRTGEKVFLECVQDMDHENMFWYRQDPGLGLRLIYFSYDVKMKEKGDIPEGYSVSREKKERFSLILESASTNQTSMYLCASSYRSGTSGSGSDTQYFGPGTRLTVL.

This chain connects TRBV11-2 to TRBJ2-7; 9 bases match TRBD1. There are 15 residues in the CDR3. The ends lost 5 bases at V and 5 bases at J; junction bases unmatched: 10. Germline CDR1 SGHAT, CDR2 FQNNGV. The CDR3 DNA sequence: TGTGCCAGCAGCCATCCGGGACAGGGAGGGGACGAGCAGTACTTC. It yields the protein CASSHPGQGGDEQYF.

The CDR3 loop is CASSVGSSGYEQYF. The DNA of the CDR3 is TGTGCCAGCAGTGTAGGTTCTAGCGGCTACGAGCAGTACTTC. V is TRBV2 and J is TRBJ2-7; 7 bases agree with TRBD2. Germline V gives CDR1 SNHLY, CDR2 FYNNEI. This CDR3 contains 14 residues. The V gene end was trimmed by 4 bases and the J gene end by 3 bases; junction bases not matched to a gene: 6.

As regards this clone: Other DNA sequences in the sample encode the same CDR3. The CDR3 is CASSLVVGLGEQYF. In DNA form, the CDR3 reads TGTGCCAGCAGTCTCGTCGTGGGACTGGGGGAACAGTACTTC. The rearrangement links TRBV27 to TRBJ2-7, with D possibly matching TRBD2 (6 bases). The germline gives CDR1 MNHEY, CDR2 SMNVEV (reference sequence). There are 14 residues in the CDR3. The germline V and J ends were trimmed by 5 bases and 10 bases, with 21 bases remaining between them.

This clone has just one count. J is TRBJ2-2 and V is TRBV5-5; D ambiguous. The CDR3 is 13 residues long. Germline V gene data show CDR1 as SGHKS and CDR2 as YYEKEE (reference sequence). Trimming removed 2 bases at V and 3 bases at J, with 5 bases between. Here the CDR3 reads CASSFRDTGELFF. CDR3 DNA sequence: TGTGCCAGCAGCTTCCGGGACACCGGGGAGCTGTTTTTT.

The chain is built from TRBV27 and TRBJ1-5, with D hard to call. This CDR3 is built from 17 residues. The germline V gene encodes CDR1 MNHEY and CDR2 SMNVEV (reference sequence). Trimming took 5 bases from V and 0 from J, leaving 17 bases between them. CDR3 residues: CASSLKPNPHSNQPQHF. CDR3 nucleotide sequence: TGTGCCAGCAGTCTTAAGCCGAACCCTCATAGCAATCAGCCCCAGCATTTT.

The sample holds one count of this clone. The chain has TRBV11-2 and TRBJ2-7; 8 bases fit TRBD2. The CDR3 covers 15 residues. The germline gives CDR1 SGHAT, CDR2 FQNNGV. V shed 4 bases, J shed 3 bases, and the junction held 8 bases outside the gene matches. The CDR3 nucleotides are TGTGCCAGCAGCTCGCCCAGCGGGAGCCTCTACGAGCAGTACTTC. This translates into CASSSPSGSLYEQYF.

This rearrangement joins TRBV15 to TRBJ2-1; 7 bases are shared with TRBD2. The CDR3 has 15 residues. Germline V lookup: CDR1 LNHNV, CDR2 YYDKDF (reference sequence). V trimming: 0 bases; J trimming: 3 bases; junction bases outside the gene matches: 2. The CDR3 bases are TGTGCCACCAGCAGAGAGGAGCGGGGCTACAATGAGCAGTTCTTC. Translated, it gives CATSREERGYNEQFF.

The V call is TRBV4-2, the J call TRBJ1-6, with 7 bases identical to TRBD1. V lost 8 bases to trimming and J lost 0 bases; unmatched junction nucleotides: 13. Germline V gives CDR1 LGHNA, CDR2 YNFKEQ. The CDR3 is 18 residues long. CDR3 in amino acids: CASSYRGEISSYNSPLHF. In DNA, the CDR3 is TGTGCCAGCTCTTACAGGGGCGAAATAAGCTCCTATAATTCACCCCTCCACTTT.

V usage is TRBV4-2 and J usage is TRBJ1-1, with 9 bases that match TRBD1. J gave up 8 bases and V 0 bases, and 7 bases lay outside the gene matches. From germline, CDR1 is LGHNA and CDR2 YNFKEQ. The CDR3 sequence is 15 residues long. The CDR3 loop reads CASSQDPTGGSEAFF. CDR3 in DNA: TGTGCCAGCAGCCAAGATCCGACAGGGGGGTCAGAAGCTTTCTTT.

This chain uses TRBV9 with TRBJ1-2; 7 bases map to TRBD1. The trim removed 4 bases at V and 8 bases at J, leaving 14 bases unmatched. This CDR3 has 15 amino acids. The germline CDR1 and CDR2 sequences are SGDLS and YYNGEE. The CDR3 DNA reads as TGTGCCAGCAGCCTAGGGGGCGACAGTGGTATCGGCTACACCTTC. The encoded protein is CASSLGGDSGIGYTF.

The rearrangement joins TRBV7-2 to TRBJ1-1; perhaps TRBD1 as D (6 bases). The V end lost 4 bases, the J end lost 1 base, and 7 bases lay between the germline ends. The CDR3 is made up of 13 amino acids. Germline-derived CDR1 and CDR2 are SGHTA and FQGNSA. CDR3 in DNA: TGTGCCAGCAGCTCGGACAGGAACACTGAAGCTTTCTTT. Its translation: CASSSDRNTEAFF.